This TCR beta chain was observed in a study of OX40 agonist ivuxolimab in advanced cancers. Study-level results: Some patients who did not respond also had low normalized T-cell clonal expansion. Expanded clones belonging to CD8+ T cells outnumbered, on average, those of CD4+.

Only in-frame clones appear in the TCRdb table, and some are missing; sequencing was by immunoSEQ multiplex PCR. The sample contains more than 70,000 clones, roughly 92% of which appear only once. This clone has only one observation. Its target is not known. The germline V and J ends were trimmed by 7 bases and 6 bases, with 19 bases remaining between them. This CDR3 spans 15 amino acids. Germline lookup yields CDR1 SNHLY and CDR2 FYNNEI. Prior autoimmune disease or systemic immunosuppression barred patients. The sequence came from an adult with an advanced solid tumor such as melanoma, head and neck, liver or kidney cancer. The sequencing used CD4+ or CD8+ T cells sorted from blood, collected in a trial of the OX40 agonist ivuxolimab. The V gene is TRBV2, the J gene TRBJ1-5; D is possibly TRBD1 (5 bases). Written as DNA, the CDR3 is TGTGCCAGCAAGCGGGGGACCATAGGAGTTCAGCCCCAGCATTTT. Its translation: CASKRGTIGVQPQHF.